This entry lists 11 T cell receptor beta chains sequenced from one sample in a study of metastatic and nonmetastatic thyroid tumors. From the PCR reads, TCRdb re-called clones with MiXCR. This table has 23,000 or so clones, roughly 20% appearing once. Thyroid surgery took place with no prior treatment in any patient. Sequencing was done on a sample of blood. All receptors derive from a male donor with papillary thyroid cancer or a benign thyroid nodule (not recorded which). Some clones in this sample may be carry-over from other donors' samples.

This clone was counted at least ten times. The chain recombines TRBV7-9 with TRBJ2-1; the D gene is possibly TRBD1 (5 bases). The germline V and J ends were trimmed by 8 bases and 5 bases, with 19 bases remaining between them. The CDR3 runs to 15 residues. The germline CDR1 and CDR2 sequences are SEHNR and FQNEAQ (reference sequence). The CDR3, as DNA: TGTGCCAGCGCTTCCGCACTACAGGTAAACAATGAGCAGTTCTTC. Its translation: CASASALQVNNEQFF.

Concerning this clone: The missing conserved phenylalanine or tryptophan at the end of this CDR3 makes a read error likely. The chain links TRBV6-2 or TRBV6-3 to TRBJ2-5, with 7 bases identical to TRBD1. Germline loops: CDR1 MNHEY, CDR2 SVGEGT. This CDR3 spans 16 amino acids. CDR3 sequence reads: CASIYSADRDQETQYL. The CDR3 coding sequence is TGTGCCAGCATTTACTCTGCCGACAGGGACCAAGAGACCCAGTACCTC.

Regarding this clone: The junction and the germline gene differ at one end; a read error may be behind it. V is TRBV15 and J is TRBJ1-2, with no clear D. The germline V gene has CDR1 LNHNV and CDR2 YYDKDF (reference sequence). The CDR3 runs to 15 residues. The CDR3 reads CAASRKDVTYVGYTF. In DNA, the CDR3 is TGTGCCGCCAGCCGGAAAGACGTAACTTATGTGGGCTACACCTTC.

This clone turned up a few times. This chain uses TRBV6-1 with TRBJ1-1, with D hard to call. CDR1 and CDR2 from the germline V gene are MNHNS and SASEGT. The ends were cut back, 6 bases at V and 1 base at J, with 12 bases in the middle. CDR3 length: 14 residues. The CDR3 bases are TGTGCCAGCAGAGAACGGAGGGAGAACACTGAAGCTTTCTTT. This sequence encodes CASRERRENTEAFF.

This clone came up many times. This chain joins TRBV12-3 or TRBV12-4 and TRBJ1-2, with 8 bases matching TRBD1. The CDR3 sequence is 14 residues long. After removal of 5 bases from V and 10 bases from J, the junction contained 12 bases not matched to a gene. This CDR3 is CASSPRQGTPDYTF. Written as DNA, the CDR3 is TGTGCCAGCAGTCCAAGACAGGGGACACCCGACTACACCTTC.

This clone qualifies as medium-sized. V gene TRBV30 combines with J gene TRBJ2-7; D unresolved. Germline lookup yields CDR1 GTSNPN and CDR2 SVGIG (reference sequence). The CDR3 consists of 11 residues. Trimming cost V 2 bases and J 6 bases, with 8 bases left between them. The chain's CDR3 is CAWSWEGEQYF. CDR3 DNA sequence: TGTGCCTGGAGTTGGGAAGGCGAGCAGTACTTC.

The chain links TRBV7-2 to TRBJ2-2; D may correspond to TRBD1 or TRBD2 (5 bases each). CDR1 and CDR2 from the germline V gene are SGHTA and FQGNSA. V was cut by 0 bases and J by 9 bases, with 11 bases left in between. CDR3 length: 14 residues. DNA for the CDR3: TGTGCCAGCAGCTTAGCATCAGGGACCTGGGAGCTGTTTTTT. As protein: CASSLASGTWELFF.

This clone was observed many times. The CDR3 DNA reads TGTGCCAGCAGCCCGTACATAGCGGGGGGAAGCACAGATACGCAGTATTTT. Amino acid sequence: CASSPYIAGGSTDTQYF. V usage is TRBV4-2 and J usage is TRBJ2-3, with 10 bases lining up with TRBD2. The CDR3 length is 17 residues. Per germline, CDR1 LGHNA and CDR2 YNFKEQ. The ends lost 4 bases at V and 0 bases at J; junction bases unmatched: 7.

Many counts were recorded for this clone. The chain couples TRBV4-1 to TRBJ2-7; 7 bases line up with TRBD2. V was pared by 2 bases and J by 1 base, with 11 bases of the junction left unmatched. CDR1 is MGHRA and CDR2 is YSYEKL in the germline V gene. CDR3 size: 17 residues. This CDR3 is CASSQRLVLAVSYEQYF. DNA for the CDR3: TGCGCCAGCAGCCAAAGATTGGTGCTAGCGGTATCCTACGAGCAGTACTTC.

As regards this clone: The junction does not match germline at one end; this may be a read error. V usage is TRBV7-2 and J usage is TRBJ1-4; D is undetermined. Germline-derived CDR1 and CDR2 are SGHTA and FQGNSA. CDR3 length: 15 residues. The CDR3 sequence is CVSSFFSWAGEKLFF. The CDR3 nucleotides are TGTGTCAGCAGCTTCTTTAGCTGGGCGGGGGAAAAACTGTTTTTT.

The genes are TRBV9 and TRBJ2-7; D may be TRBD2 (6 bases). V lost 4 bases and J 3 bases, leaving 14 bases between the germline ends. The germline V gene has CDR1 SGDLS and CDR2 YYNGEE. The CDR3 runs 14 residues. This CDR3 reads CASSPDYAGYEQYF. Here the CDR3 DNA reads TGTGCCAGCAGCCCGGACTACGCTGGCTACGAGCAGTACTTC.